This is a list of T cell receptor beta chains from one sample in a study of technical replicates of blood from a few donors. This table comes from immunoSEQ multiplex PCR, and its TCRdb copy is limited to in-frame clones, with some not included. This table holds under 85,000 clones, 85% to 95% found once. The material sequenced was T cells isolated from PBMCs. The source of these receptors is a human donor in good health. CDR3s include the opening cysteine and the closing phenylalanine or tryptophan. A D gene is named only where the DNA matches it firmly. Size is stated for part of the rows, as once, few or many counts, or as a class when the clone is expanded.

clone_size: once; d_call: TRBD1; v_call: TRBV19; j_call: TRBJ1-3; cdr3_nt: TGTGCCAGTAGTAAACAGGGGACTGGAAACACCATATATTTT; cdr3_aa: CASSKQGTGNTIYF
clone_size: -; d_call: TRBD2; v_call: TRBV14; j_call: TRBJ2-7; cdr3_nt: TGTGCCAGCAGCTCTGTAGCGGGCACCTACGAGCAGTACTTC; cdr3_aa: CASSSVAGTYEQYF
clone_size: -; d_call: TRBD2; v_call: TRBV5-1; j_call: TRBJ2-3; cdr3_nt: TGCGCCAGCAGCGGGGGACTAGGCAGGGATACGCAGTATTTT; cdr3_aa: CASSGGLGRDTQYF
clone_size: -; d_call: TRBD1; v_call: TRBV11-3; j_call: TRBJ1-1; cdr3_nt: TGTGCCAGCAGCTTAGGACAGGGGACTGAAGCTTTCTTT; cdr3_aa: CASSLGQGTEAFF
clone_size: -; d_call: -; v_call: TRBV4-2; j_call: TRBJ2-1; cdr3_nt: TGTGCCAGCAGCCGCCAGGGCGGATCCAGTAACTACAATGAGCAGTTCTTC; cdr3_aa: CASSRQGGSSNYNEQFF
clone_size: -; d_call: TRBD1; v_call: TRBV11-3; j_call: TRBJ2-2; cdr3_nt: TGTGCCAGCAGCCCAGCGACCTACGGGACAGGGGGCCCCGGGGAGCTGTTTTTT; cdr3_aa: CASSPATYGTGGPGELFF
clone_size: -; d_call: -; v_call: TRBV5-1; j_call: TRBJ2-1; cdr3_nt: TGCGCCAGCAGCTTGGATGGCGGAAACAATGAGCAGTTCTTC; cdr3_aa: CASSLDGGNNEQFF
clone_size: -; d_call: -; v_call: TRBV6-5; j_call: TRBJ2-5; cdr3_nt: TGTGCCAGCAGCCTCGACAGGTACCAAGAGACCCAGTACTTC; cdr3_aa: CASSLDRYQETQYF
clone_size: -; d_call: TRBD2; v_call: TRBV7-9; j_call: TRBJ2-7; cdr3_nt: TGTGCCAGCAGCTTACGGGGGACTAGCGGGATCTCCTACGAGCAGTACTTC; cdr3_aa: CASSLRGTSGISYEQYF
clone_size: -; d_call: -; v_call: TRBV5-1; j_call: TRBJ2-1; cdr3_nt: TGCGCCAGCAGCTTGGCCCCCGGGGTGTACAATGAGCAGTTCTTC; cdr3_aa: CASSLAPGVYNEQFF
clone_size: -; d_call: -; v_call: TRBV25-1; j_call: TRBJ1-1; cdr3_nt: TGTGCCAGCACCGAAGGGGTTGTGAACACTGAAGCTTTCTTT; cdr3_aa: CASTEGVVNTEAFF
clone_size: -; d_call: TRBD2; v_call: TRBV11-3; j_call: TRBJ2-3; cdr3_nt: TGTGCCAGCAGCTTCTTAGCGGGGGCCACAGATACGCAGTATTTT; cdr3_aa: CASSFLAGATDTQYF
clone_size: -; d_call: -; v_call: TRBV5-1; j_call: TRBJ1-1; cdr3_nt: TGCGCCAGCAGCTTGGGACAGACTTACACTGAAGCTTTCTTT; cdr3_aa: CASSLGQTYTEAFF
clone_size: -; d_call: -; v_call: TRBV19; j_call: TRBJ2-7; cdr3_nt: TGTGCCAGTAGTACGTCAGCCGGGACATTGTCCGAGCAGTACTTC; cdr3_aa: CASSTSAGTLSEQYF
clone_size: -; d_call: TRBD2; v_call: TRBV6-1; j_call: TRBJ2-7; cdr3_nt: TGTGCCAGCACCAGACTAGCGGGAGGTGGGTTGGGGACCCACTTC; cdr3_aa: CASTRLAGGGLGTHF
clone_size: -; d_call: -; v_call: TRBV6-4; j_call: TRBJ2-5; cdr3_nt: TGTGCCAGCAGTGACTCGAGTGGCGGACAAGAGACCCAGTACTTC; cdr3_aa: CASSDSSGGQETQYF
clone_size: -; d_call: -; v_call: TRBV6-1; j_call: TRBJ2-5; cdr3_nt: TGTGCCAGCTCCCCTTGGGGGGATAGTCAAGAGACCCAGTACTTC; cdr3_aa: CASSPWGDSQETQYF
clone_size: -; d_call: -; v_call: TRBV30; j_call: TRBJ1-1; cdr3_nt: TGTGCCTGGAGTTCCGGGGGAGAGAACGCTGCTTTCTTT; cdr3_aa: CAWSSGGENAAFF
clone_size: -; d_call: -; v_call: TRBV5-4; j_call: TRBJ2-5; cdr3_nt: TGTGCCAGCAGCTCCGCAATGGCCGAAGAGACCCAGTACTTC; cdr3_aa: CASSSAMAEETQYF
clone_size: -; d_call: TRBD1; v_call: TRBV28; j_call: TRBJ1-2; cdr3_nt: TGTGCCAGCAGTTTATTGACCGGGACAGGGGAATATGGCTACACCTTC; cdr3_aa: CASSLLTGTGEYGYTF
clone_size: -; d_call: TRBD1; v_call: TRBV5-4; j_call: TRBJ2-7; cdr3_nt: TGTGCCAGCAGCTTAAGGGACAGGGATGAGCAGTACTTC; cdr3_aa: CASSLRDRDEQYF
clone_size: -; d_call: -; v_call: TRBV10-2; j_call: TRBJ2-7; cdr3_nt: TGCGCCAGCAGTCAGACCCCCGGGACAAGAGACGAGCAGTACTTC; cdr3_aa: CASSQTPGTRDEQYF
clone_size: -; d_call: TRBD1; v_call: TRBV27; j_call: TRBJ1-1; cdr3_nt: TGTGCCAGCAGCCGACAGGGACGGGAAGCTTTCTTT; cdr3_aa: CASSRQGREAFF
clone_size: -; d_call: TRBD1; v_call: TRBV29-1; j_call: TRBJ2-7; cdr3_nt: TGCAGCGTAACGGGACAGGGGGCGAGATACGAGCAGTACTTC; cdr3_aa: CSVTGQGARYEQYF
clone_size: -; d_call: -; v_call: TRBV6-6; j_call: TRBJ2-1; cdr3_nt: TGTGCCAGCAGCCGACAGGATACCTACAATGAGCAGTTCTTC; cdr3_aa: CASSRQDTYNEQFF
clone_size: -; d_call: TRBD1; v_call: TRBV5-1; j_call: TRBJ1-1; cdr3_nt: TGCGCCAGCAGCGCCTACGAGGGGGCAAACACTGAAGCTTTCTTT; cdr3_aa: CASSAYEGANTEAFF
clone_size: -; d_call: TRBD1; v_call: TRBV5-4; j_call: TRBJ1-1; cdr3_nt: TGTGCCAGCAGCTGGGGACAGAGTATCGCTGAAGCTTTCTTT; cdr3_aa: CASSWGQSIAEAFF
clone_size: -; d_call: TRBD2; v_call: TRBV4-1; j_call: TRBJ2-1; cdr3_nt: TGCGCCAGCAGCCGGAGACATAGCGGGAGTGGGGCAAACAATGAGCAGTTCTTC; cdr3_aa: CASSRRHSGSGANNEQFF
clone_size: -; d_call: TRBD1; v_call: TRBV7-8; j_call: TRBJ1-1; cdr3_nt: TGTGCCAGTTTGGACAGGGCGAACACTGAAGCTTTCTTT; cdr3_aa: CASLDRANTEAFF
clone_size: -; d_call: TRBD2; v_call: TRBV5-4; j_call: TRBJ2-3; cdr3_nt: TGTGCCAGCAGCTTGAACGGGAGGGCCCGGAGGGGCACAGATACGCAGTATTTT; cdr3_aa: CASSLNGRARRGTDTQYF
clone_size: -; d_call: TRBD2; v_call: TRBV28; j_call: TRBJ2-5; cdr3_nt: TGTGCCAGCAGTTTTACTAGCGGGAGGCGAGAGACCCAGTACTTC; cdr3_aa: CASSFTSGRRETQYF
clone_size: -; d_call: TRBD1; v_call: TRBV6-5; j_call: TRBJ1-5; cdr3_nt: TGTGCCAGCAGGAATACAGGGGGCGGCCAGCCCCAGCATTTT; cdr3_aa: CASRNTGGGQPQHF
clone_size: once; d_call: TRBD2; v_call: TRBV11-3; j_call: TRBJ2-1; cdr3_nt: TGTGCCAGCAGAAGAGCGGGGGAGTGGAATGAGCAGTTCTTC; cdr3_aa: CASRRAGEWNEQFF
clone_size: -; d_call: -; v_call: TRBV4-1; j_call: TRBJ2-7; cdr3_nt: TGCGCCAGCAGCAGGGGCTTAGGGAACTCCTACGAGCAGTACTTC; cdr3_aa: CASSRGLGNSYEQYF
clone_size: -; d_call: -; v_call: TRBV21-1; j_call: TRBJ2-5; cdr3_nt: TGTGCCAGCAGCGGTCCCCGGGACAGGGTAACGGAGACCCAGTACTTC; cdr3_aa: CASSGPRDRVTETQYF
clone_size: -; d_call: TRBD2; v_call: TRBV27; j_call: TRBJ2-3; cdr3_nt: TGTGCCAGCGGACTAGCGGGTTCAGATACGCAGTATTTT; cdr3_aa: CASGLAGSDTQYF
clone_size: -; d_call: -; v_call: TRBV7-9; j_call: TRBJ2-5; cdr3_nt: TGTGCCAGCAGCTTTAGCGCGACCTTCCAAGAGACCCAGTACTTC; cdr3_aa: CASSFSATFQETQYF
clone_size: -; d_call: TRBD2; v_call: TRBV5-1; j_call: TRBJ2-1; cdr3_nt: TGCGCCAGCAGCTCAACCCTAGCGGATAGCTCCTACAATGAGCAGTTCTTC; cdr3_aa: CASSSTLADSSYNEQFF
clone_size: -; d_call: TRBD1; v_call: TRBV2; j_call: TRBJ1-4; cdr3_nt: TGTGCCAGCAGTGATCCCAGGGGGTGGAATGAAAAACTGTTTTTT; cdr3_aa: CASSDPRGWNEKLFF
clone_size: -; d_call: -; v_call: TRBV27; j_call: TRBJ2-7; cdr3_nt: TGTGCCAGCAGTCAGGTGGGGGGTTCCTACGAGCAGTACTTC; cdr3_aa: CASSQVGGSYEQYF
clone_size: -; d_call: -; v_call: TRBV7-9; j_call: TRBJ1-2; cdr3_nt: TGTGCCAGCAGCTTCGATGGCTACACCTTC; cdr3_aa: CASSFDGYTF
clone_size: -; d_call: TRBD1; v_call: TRBV7-7; j_call: TRBJ2-7; cdr3_nt: TGTGCCAGCAGCTTATTCCAGGGGGCTTACGAGCAGTACTTC; cdr3_aa: CASSLFQGAYEQYF
clone_size: -; d_call: -; v_call: TRBV6-5; j_call: TRBJ1-2; cdr3_nt: TGTGCCAGCAGTTACCTCCGTAACTATGGCTACACCTTC; cdr3_aa: CASSYLRNYGYTF
clone_size: -; d_call: -; v_call: TRBV19; j_call: TRBJ1-5; cdr3_nt: TGTGCCAGTATGGGCAGTTTGAATCAGCCCCAGCATTTT; cdr3_aa: CASMGSLNQPQHF
clone_size: -; d_call: -; v_call: TRBV27; j_call: TRBJ1-5; cdr3_nt: TGTGCCAGCAGTCCTCGGGTCCCCATAGATCAGCCCCAGCATTTT; cdr3_aa: CASSPRVPIDQPQHF
clone_size: few; d_call: TRBD2; v_call: TRBV7-8; j_call: TRBJ2-1; cdr3_nt: TGTGCCAGCGGAAGACTAGCGGGAGAGGTTGGCAATGAGCAGTTCTTC; cdr3_aa: CASGRLAGEVGNEQFF
clone_size: -; d_call: -; v_call: TRBV18; j_call: TRBJ1-6; cdr3_nt: TGTGCCAGCTCACCGACAGTAGTTGAACCCCTCCACTTT; cdr3_aa: CASSPTVVEPLHF
clone_size: -; d_call: -; v_call: TRBV4-1; j_call: TRBJ2-7; cdr3_nt: TGCGCCAGCAGCCAAGGAACGGGCGAGCAGTACTTC; cdr3_aa: CASSQGTGEQYF
clone_size: -; d_call: TRBD2; v_call: TRBV5-4; j_call: TRBJ2-3; cdr3_nt: TGTGCCAGCAGCCTTCAGACTAGCGGGGTCACAGATACGCAGTATTTT; cdr3_aa: CASSLQTSGVTDTQYF
clone_size: -; d_call: TRBD1; v_call: TRBV5-4; j_call: TRBJ2-5; cdr3_nt: TGTGCCAGCAGCTTGGGGGGGGACAGGGTACTGGAGACCCAGTACTTC; cdr3_aa: CASSLGGDRVLETQYF